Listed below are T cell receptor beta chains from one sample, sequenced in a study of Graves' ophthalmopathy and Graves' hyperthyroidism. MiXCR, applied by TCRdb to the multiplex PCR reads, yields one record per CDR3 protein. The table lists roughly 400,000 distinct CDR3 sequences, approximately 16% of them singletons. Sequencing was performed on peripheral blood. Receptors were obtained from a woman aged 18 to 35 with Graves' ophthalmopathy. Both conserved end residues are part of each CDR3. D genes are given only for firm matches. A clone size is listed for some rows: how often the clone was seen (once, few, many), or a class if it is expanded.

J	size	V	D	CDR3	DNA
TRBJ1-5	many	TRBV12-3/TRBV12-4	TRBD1	CASSPRDRLDSHQPQHF	TGTGCCAGCAGTCCCAGGGACAGGTTGGATAGTCATCAGCCCCAGCATTTT
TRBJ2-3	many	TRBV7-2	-	CASSYTARGGTDTQYF	TGTGCCAGCAGCTATACCGCGAGGGGGGGCACAGATACGCAGTATTTT
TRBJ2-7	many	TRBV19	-	CASSSQTGYEQYF	TGTGCCAGTAGTTCTCAGACAGGCTACGAGCAGTACTTC
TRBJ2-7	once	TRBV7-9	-	CASSLARGQTYEQYF	TGTGCCAGCAGCTTAGCGCGGGGACAGACCTACGAGCAGTACTTC
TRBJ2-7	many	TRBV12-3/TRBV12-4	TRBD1	CASMDRGIHEQYF	TGTGCCAGCATGGACAGGGGGATCCACGAGCAGTACTTC
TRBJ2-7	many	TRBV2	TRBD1	CASMTGSSSYEQYF	TGTGCCAGCATGACAGGGTCGAGCTCCTACGAGCAGTACTTC
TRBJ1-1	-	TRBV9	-	CASSVVRDTEAFF	TGTGCCAGCAGCGTAGTGAGAGACACTGAAGCTTTCTTT
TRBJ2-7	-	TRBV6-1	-	CASALQASYEQYF	TGTGCCAGCGCACTTCAGGCCTCCTACGAGCAGTACTTC
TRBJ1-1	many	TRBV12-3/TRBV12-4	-	CASSLVVTEAFF	TGTGCCAGCAGTTTGGTAGTGACTGAAGCTTTCTTT
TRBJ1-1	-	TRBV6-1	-	CASWWVRTEAFF	TGTGCCAGCTGGTGGGTTCGGACTGAAGCTTTCTTT